This T cell receptor beta chain was recorded in a study of Graves' ophthalmopathy and Graves' hyperthyroidism. RNA transcripts were the template, and TCR beta CDR3 regions were amplified from them. Second-round multiplex PCR came after a first-round RT-PCR that employed HTBI primers. From the multiplex PCR reads, TCRdb called clonotypes with MiXCR, one entry per CDR3 protein. Counted here are over 500,000 distinct CDR3 sequences, approximately 21% occurring once; the ten biggest clones make up approximately 7%. Aged 18 to 65, the patients with hyperthyroidism had under 2 months' duration and were newly diagnosed. Excluded: other autoimmune disease, uncontrolled infection, pregnancy or lactation. Germline CDR1 is MGHRA and CDR2 is YSYEKL. V was clipped by 1 base and J by 13 bases; unmatched bases: 6. The CDR3 has 15 amino acids. Concerning this clonotype itself: Just one base apart from a much larger clone, this may be a read error.

The TCR comes from a woman between 18 and 29 years old with stable Graves' hyperthyroidism. Some clones in this sample may be carry-over from other donors' samples. The sample consisted of peripheral blood. The V gene is TRBV4-1, the J gene TRBJ1-6; TRBD1 aligns across 11 bases. CDR3 coding DNA: TGCGCCAGCAGCCAAGTAGGGACAGGGGGATCTCCCCTCCACTTT. Its protein is CASSQVGTGGSPLHF.